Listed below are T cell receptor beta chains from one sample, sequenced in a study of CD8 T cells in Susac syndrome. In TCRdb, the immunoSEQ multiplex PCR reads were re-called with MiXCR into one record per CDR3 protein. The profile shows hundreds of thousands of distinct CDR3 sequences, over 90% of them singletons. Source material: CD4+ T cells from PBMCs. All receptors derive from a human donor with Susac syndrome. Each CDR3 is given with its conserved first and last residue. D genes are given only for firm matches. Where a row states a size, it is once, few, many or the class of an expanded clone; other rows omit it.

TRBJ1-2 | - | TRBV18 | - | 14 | TGTGCCAGCTCACCACAACAGGGCGGGGCTGGCTACACCTTC | CASSPQQGGAGYTF
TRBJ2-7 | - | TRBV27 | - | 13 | TGTGCCAGCAGTTTCCCAGGGCCCCTTGAGCAGTACTTC | CASSFPGPLEQYF
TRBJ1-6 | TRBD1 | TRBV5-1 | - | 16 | TGCGCCAGCAGCCCGGGGACAGGGGATGGTAATTCACCCCTCCACTTT | CASSPGTGDGNSPLHF
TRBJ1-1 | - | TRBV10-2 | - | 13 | TGCGCCAGCAGTGACGGAGGGAACACTGAAGCTTTCTTT | CASSDGGNTEAFF
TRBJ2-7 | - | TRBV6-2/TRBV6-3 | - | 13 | TGTGCCAGCAGGTCGACTGCTTCCTACGAGCAGTACTTC | CASRSTASYEQYF
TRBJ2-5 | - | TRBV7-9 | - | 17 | TGTGCCAGCAGCTTAACCAGCCCCATCGGGGGTGTGGAGACCCAGTACTTC | CASSLTSPIGGVETQYF
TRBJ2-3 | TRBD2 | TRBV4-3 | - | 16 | TGCGCCAGCAGCCATCGGACTAGCGGGGGAGGAGATACGCAGTATTTT | CASSHRTSGGGDTQYF
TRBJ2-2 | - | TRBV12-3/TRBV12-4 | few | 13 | TGTGCCAGCAGTTTCGGGAACACCGGGGAGCTGTTTTTT | CASSFGNTGELFF
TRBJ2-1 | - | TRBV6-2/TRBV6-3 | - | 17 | TGTGCCAGCAGGCCCTACTTCCGGGACCTGCAACACAATGAGCAGTTCTTC | CASRPYFRDLQHNEQFF
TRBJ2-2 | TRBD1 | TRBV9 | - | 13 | TGTGCCAGCAGTGGCACAGGGGCCGGGGAGCTGTTTTTT | CASSGTGAGELFF
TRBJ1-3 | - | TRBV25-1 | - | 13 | TGTGCCAGCAGTGAATATCTCGGAAACACCATATATTTT | CASSEYLGNTIYF
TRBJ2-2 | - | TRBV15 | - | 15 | TGTGCCACCAGCAGAGATGGGGTTAGCACCGGGGAGCTGTTTTTT | CATSRDGVSTGELFF
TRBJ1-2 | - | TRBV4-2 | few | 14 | TGTGCCAGCAGCCAAGAGCGAGCTAACTATGGCTACACCTTC | CASSQERANYGYTF
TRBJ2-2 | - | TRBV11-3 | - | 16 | TGTGCCAGCAGCTCTCAGGGGGGTCCGGCCACCGGGGAGCTGTTTTTT | CASSSQGGPATGELFF
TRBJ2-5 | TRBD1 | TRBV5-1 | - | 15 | TGCGCCAGCAGTCGAGAGGGACAGGGGCAGGAGACCCAGTACTTC | CASSREGQGQETQYF
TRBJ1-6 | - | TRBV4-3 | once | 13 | TGCGCCAGCAGACAGGGCGGGAATTCATCCCTCCACTTT | CASRQGGNSSLHF
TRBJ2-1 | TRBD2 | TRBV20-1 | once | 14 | TGCAGTGCTACCCCGGGGGGACCGTACAATGAGCAGTTCTTC | CSATPGGPYNEQFF
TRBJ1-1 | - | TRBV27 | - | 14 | TGTGCCAGCTCCTCTTCGATCCTGAACACTGAAGCTTTCTTT | CASSSSILNTEAFF
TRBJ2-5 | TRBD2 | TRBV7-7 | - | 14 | TGTGCTAGCAGCGACCGGGACTATGAAGAGACCCAGTACTTC | CASSDRDYEETQYF
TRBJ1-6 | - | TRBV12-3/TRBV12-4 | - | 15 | TGTGCCAGCAGTCTCCGGGGGCCACCAAATTCACCCCTCCACTTT | CASSLRGPPNSPLHF
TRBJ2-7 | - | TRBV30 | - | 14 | TGTGCCTGTCCTTCGGGGGGCGCGGCCTACGAGCAGTACTTC | CACPSGGAAYEQYF
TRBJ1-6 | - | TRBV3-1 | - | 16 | TGTGCCAGCAGCCCTAACTGGGGGACCGATAATTCACCCCTCCACTTT | CASSPNWGTDNSPLHF
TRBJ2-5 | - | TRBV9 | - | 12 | TGTGCCAGCAGCGTAGATGACGAGACCCAGTACTTC | CASSVDDETQYF
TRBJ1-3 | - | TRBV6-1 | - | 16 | TGTGCCAGCACCGAAACAGGAGGGGCAGAAGGAAACACCATATATTTT | CASTETGGAEGNTIYF
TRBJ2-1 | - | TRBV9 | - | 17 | TGTGCCAGCAGCGTAGATCCGACCGGAGGGTTATACAATGAGCAGTTCTTC | CASSVDPTGGLYNEQFF
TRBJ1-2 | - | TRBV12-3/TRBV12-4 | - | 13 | TGTGCCAGCAGTTTTGAGGGTGACGGCGGCTACACCTTC | CASSFEGDGGYTF
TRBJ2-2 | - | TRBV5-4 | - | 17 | TGTGCCAGCAGCTCGGGCCGGGACCGACGTAACACCGGGGAGCTGTTTTTT | CASSSGRDRRNTGELFF
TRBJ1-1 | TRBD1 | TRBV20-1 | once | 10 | TGCAGTGCCTGGGACAGGGAAGCTTTCTTT | CSAWDREAFF
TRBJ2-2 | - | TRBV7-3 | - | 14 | TGTGCCAGCAGCTCCCTGAGTCGGACCGGGGAGCTGTTTTTT | CASSSLSRTGELFF